Listed below are T cell receptor beta chains from one sample, sequenced in a study of blood T cells in healthy people across ages. TCRdb reprocessed the 5' RACE reads via MiXCR and lists one record per CDR3 protein. The data show hundreds of thousands of distinct CDR3 sequences, around 50% seen once. Sequencing was done on a sample of blood. These receptors were collected from an elderly woman in good health. CDR3s leave out the opening cysteine and the closing phenylalanine or tryptophan.

j_gene	v_gene	CDR3aa
TRBJ1-4	TRBV7-9	ASSPDLSTNEKLF
TRBJ2-3	TRBV5-6	ASSEAGGSESTDTQY
TRBJ2-7	TRBV2	ASSDGHIYEQY
TRBJ2-3	TRBV6-6	ASSLKIGATDTQY
TRBJ1-5	TRBV10-3	AIGSRDRDQPQH
TRBJ2-7	TRBV28	ASSLISTYEQY
TRBJ1-2	TRBV29-1	SVGGAARDYGYT
TRBJ2-3	TRBV19	ASTRTRTDTQY
TRBJ2-3	TRBV7-6	ASSLWVPEKNTDTQY
TRBJ2-6	TRBV25-1	ASSGGLYSGANVLT
TRBJ2-3	TRBV5-1	ASSSPGQPYTQY
TRBJ2-7	TRBV6-6	ASSTQGPGEQY
TRBJ2-1	TRBV20-1	SARPGGIYNEQF
TRBJ2-5	TRBV7-9	ASSLVVSPETQY
TRBJ2-1	TRBV4-1	ASSHPDSLFYNEQF
TRBJ2-1	TRBV20-1	SARAGISSYNEQF
TRBJ1-6	TRBV7-2	ASSLGAADNSPLH
TRBJ2-2	TRBV14	ASSQGGGLSTGELF
NA	TRBV7-9	ASSFGLEGEQY
TRBJ2-1	TRBV5-1	ASSKHRWASGFSYNEQL
TRBJ1-2	TRBV28	ASSFVYSDYGYT
TRBJ2-1	TRBV20-1	SARDFRGSVNEQF
TRBJ2-7	TRBV12-3/TRBV12-4	ANSRQGSPYEQY
TRBJ2-7	TRBV12-3/TRBV12-4	ASSLDREYEQY
TRBJ2-3	TRBV5-1	ASSLVGPLGTDTQY
TRBJ2-7	TRBV5-1	ASSFTGQGSYEQY
TRBJ2-2	TRBV28	ASSLRGRAWGELF
TRBJ1-4	TRBV28	ASRIDTAQLGKLF
TRBJ2-3	TRBV7-2	ASSSNRGGDTDTQY
TRBJ2-3	TRBV7-2	ASSLAPPSGGANTQY
NA	TRBV29-1	SGSPGLEGTQY
TRBJ2-7	TRBV27	ASSPIGTGDYEQY
TRBJ2-3	TRBV20-1	SARDPSGGADTQY
TRBJ1-4	TRBV9	ASSERTATSEKLF
TRBJ2-3	TRBV15	ATSRARGADTQY
TRBJ2-7	TRBV12-3/TRBV12-4	ASSLGASGGAVQY
TRBJ2-7	TRBV12-3/TRBV12-4	ASSLGRLDEQY
TRBJ2-6	TRBV12-3/TRBV12-4	ASSPLRRAGANVLT
TRBJ1-4	TRBV7-9	ASSYAQGGEKLF
NA	TRBV20-1	SARDRGSWDNEQY
TRBJ2-3	TRBV3-1	ASSPGLAGESTDTQY
TRBJ2-3	TRBV12-3/TRBV12-4	ASSPPNTDTQY
TRBJ1-5	TRBV20-1	SARVDRGSYSNQPQH
TRBJ2-7	TRBV28	ASRGRAGSYEQY
TRBJ2-1	TRBV27	ASRPGRKNNEQF
TRBJ2-6	TRBV5-1	ASSSNSGANVLT
TRBJ2-5	TRBV5-1	ASSLMGPQETQY
TRBJ2-1	TRBV5-8	ASRRTGSGMDEQF
TRBJ2-5	TRBV24-1	ATSDDRASGETQY
TRBJ2-1	TRBV28	ASTIFNEQF